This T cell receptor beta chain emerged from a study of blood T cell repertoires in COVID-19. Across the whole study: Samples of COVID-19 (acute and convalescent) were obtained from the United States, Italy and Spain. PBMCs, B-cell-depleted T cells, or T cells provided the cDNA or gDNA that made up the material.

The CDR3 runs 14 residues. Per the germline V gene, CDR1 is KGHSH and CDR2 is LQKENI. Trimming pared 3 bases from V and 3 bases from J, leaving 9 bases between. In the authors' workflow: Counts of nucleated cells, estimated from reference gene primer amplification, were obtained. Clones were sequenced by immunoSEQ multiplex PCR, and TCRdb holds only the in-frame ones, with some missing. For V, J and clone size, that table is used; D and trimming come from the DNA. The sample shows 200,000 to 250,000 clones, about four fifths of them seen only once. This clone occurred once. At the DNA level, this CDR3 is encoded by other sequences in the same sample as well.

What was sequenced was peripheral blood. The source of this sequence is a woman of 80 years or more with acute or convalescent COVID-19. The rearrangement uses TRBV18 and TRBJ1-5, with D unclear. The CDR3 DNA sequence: TGTGCCAGCTCACCTACCGGGGACAATCAGCCCCAGCATTTT. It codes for CASSPTGDNQPQHF. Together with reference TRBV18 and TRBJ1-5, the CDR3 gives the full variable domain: NAGVMQNPRHLVRRRGQEARLRCSPMKGHSHVYWYRQLPEEGLKFMVYLQKENIIDESGMPKERFSAEFPKEGPSILRIQQVVRGDSAAYFCASSPTGDNQPQHFGDGTRLSIL.